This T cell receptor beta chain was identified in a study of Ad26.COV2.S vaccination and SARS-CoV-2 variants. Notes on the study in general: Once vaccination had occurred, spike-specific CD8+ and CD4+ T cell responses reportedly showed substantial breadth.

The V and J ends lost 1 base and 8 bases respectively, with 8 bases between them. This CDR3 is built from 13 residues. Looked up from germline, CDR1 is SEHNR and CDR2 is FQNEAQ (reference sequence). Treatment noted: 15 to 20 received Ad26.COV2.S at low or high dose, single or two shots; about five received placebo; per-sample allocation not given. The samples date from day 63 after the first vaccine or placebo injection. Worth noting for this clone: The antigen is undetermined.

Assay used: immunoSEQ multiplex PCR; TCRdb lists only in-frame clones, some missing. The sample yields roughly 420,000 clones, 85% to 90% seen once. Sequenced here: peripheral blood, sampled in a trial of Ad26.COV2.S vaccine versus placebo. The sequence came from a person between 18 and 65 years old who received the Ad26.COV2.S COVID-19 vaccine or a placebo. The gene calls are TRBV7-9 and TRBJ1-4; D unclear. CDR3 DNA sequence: TGTGCCAGCAGCTTAGGGGTTGAAGAAAAACTGTTTTTT. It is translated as CASSLGVEEKLFF.